The clone carrying this T cell receptor (beta chain) has just one count. Its antigen is unidentified. This clone may be a read error of a much larger clone one base away. The CDR3 carries no conserved terminal phenylalanine or tryptophan, so it likely arises from a read error. Documented treatment: roughly 11-day PBMC culture with coronavirus spike peptide pools or control peptides (ViraFEST assay). This sample was taken from a study of vaccination and CD4 T cells after COVID-19. As for the study in general: Stimulation used overlapping spike peptides from SARS-CoV-2, HCoV-NL63, HCoV-OC43 and HCoV-229E. Study-wide points: The appearance of a median roughly 83% of reactive clones in convalescent patients occurred only post-vaccination.

The Oncomine TCR Beta short-read assay was applied to DNA of cultured CD4+ T cells. The template was genomic DNA from cultured CD4+ T cells. TCRdb re-called the PCR reads through MiXCR, storing one row per CDR3 protein. Of 8,500 to 14,000 distinct CDR3 sequences in the sample, approximately 50% were seen once. The V and J ends lost 2 bases and 4 bases respectively, with 7 bases between them. Looked up from germline, CDR1 is SGHAT and CDR2 is FQNNGV. The CDR3 consists of 13 residues. The clonotype originates from a human donor who had recovered from COVID-19. The rearrangement joins TRBV11-2 to TRBJ2-3; D unresolved. The sample comprised CD4+ T cells from blood, cultured in vitro. Written as DNA, the CDR3 is TGTGCCAGCAGCTTACAACGGCCAGATACGCAGTATTCT. Amino acids: CASSLQRPDTQYS.